Below are 20 T cell receptor beta chains sequenced from a single sample in a study of post-analysis software for immune sequencing data. General observations from the study: Roughly 5 TRBV segments, including TRBV5-6, TRBV5-1 and TRBV20-1, were more frequent in patients than controls.

These receptors have no known antigen. Unique molecular identifiers were present in the TCR beta cDNA libraries. TCRdb re-called the PCR reads through MiXCR, storing one row per CDR3 protein. This repertoire shows hundreds of thousands of distinct CDR3 sequences, roughly 29% found once; its top ten account for around 0.6%. What was sequenced was blood. These receptors originate from a girl aged 10-17 years with multiple sclerosis.

The chain combines TRBV7-2 with TRBJ2-7, with D hard to call. The CDR3 length is 14 residues. V lost 4 bases, J lost 5 bases, and 15 bases lay in between. Germline CDR1 is SGHTA and CDR2 is FQGNSA. The CDR3 nucleotides read TGTGCCAGCAGCTCCACCATACGGCAGGACGAGCAGTACTTC. Translated, it gives CASSSTIRQDEQYF.

The genes are TRBV5-1 and TRBJ1-4; D gene unclear. The CDR3 is made up of 12 amino acids. The V end was cut by 4 bases, the J end by 7 bases, with 8 bases between. The V gene's germline CDR1 is SGHRS and CDR2 YFSETQ. CDR3 loop: CASSAGGEKLFF. The CDR3 DNA reads TGCGCCAGCAGCGCGGGAGGTGAAAAACTGTTTTTT.

This clonotype turned up a few times. This chain uses TRBV28 with TRBJ2-5, with 10 bases fitting TRBD1. CDR1 and CDR2 from the germline V gene are MDHEN and SYDVKM. The V gene end was trimmed by 7 bases and the J gene end by 12 bases; junction bases not matched to a gene: 8. CDR3 size: 12 residues. CDR3 DNA sequence: TGTGCCAGCACCACTCCGGGACAGGGGAAGTACTTC. It specifies CASTTPGQGKYF.

The J gene is TRBJ2-7, the V gene TRBV9; 9 bases match TRBD1. This CDR3 region has 15 residues. V lost 3 bases, J lost 7 bases, and 11 bases stayed unmatched. Germline V gene data show CDR1 as SGDLS and CDR2 as YYNGEE. The CDR3, as DNA: TGTGCCAGCAGCGCAACCGGGACAGGGTATGGGGAGCAGTACTTC. It codes for CASSATGTGYGEQYF.

This clonotype was seen a handful of times. The rearrangement uses TRBV5-1 and TRBJ2-1, with 10 bases fitting TRBD1. The germline V gene encodes CDR1 SGHRS and CDR2 YFSETQ. The CDR3 covers 16 residues. Losses at the gene ends were 3 bases for V and 5 bases for J; bases not matched to a gene: 8. CDR3 sequence reads: CASSSLRDRGHNEQFF. The CDR3 DNA follows: TGCGCCAGCAGCTCCCTCCGGGACAGGGGACACAATGAGCAGTTCTTC.

This clonotype was seen more than once but under ten times. The rearrangement links TRBV20-1 to TRBJ2-7; the D call may be TRBD1 or TRBD2 (5 bases each). The CDR3 spans 12 residues. The V gene lost 6 bases and the J gene lost 3 bases, with 12 bases spanning the gap. From germline, CDR1 is DFQATT and CDR2 SNEGSKA (reference sequence). The CDR3 DNA is TGCAGTGCCCAAGGTGGGGGCTACGAGCAGTACTTC. It yields the protein CSAQGGGYEQYF.

V and J are TRBV20-1 and TRBJ2-7; 12 bases map to TRBD2. Germline CDR1 reads DFQATT; CDR2 reads SNEGSKA (reference sequence). J gave up 1 base and V 4 bases, and 8 bases lay outside the gene matches. The CDR3 loop spans 16 amino acids. As DNA, the CDR3 is TGCAGTGCTACCGGACTAGCGGGGACCAGGTCCTACGAGCAGTACTTC. This translates into CSATGLAGTRSYEQYF.

This clonotype was observed a few times. The chain has TRBV12-3 or TRBV12-4 and TRBJ2-5, with TRBD1 matching over 11 bases. The CDR3 runs 15 residues. Trimming at V came to 6 bases and at J to 4 bases, leaving 7 bases not matched to a gene. CDR3 sequence: CASRIGGTGGETQYF. The CDR3 nucleotides read TGTGCCAGCAGAATAGGCGGGACAGGGGGAGAGACCCAGTACTTC.

The table lists this clonotype with many counts. The genes are TRBV29-1 and TRBJ1-2; D is perhaps TRBD1 (5 bases). With 3 bases removed from V and 6 bases from J, the gap between germline ends came to 14 bases. The CDR3 loop spans 13 amino acids. Germline V gene data show CDR1 as SQVTM and CDR2 as ANQGSEA. The CDR3 loop is CSVDVATANGYTF. CDR3 sequence (DNA): TGCAGCGTTGATGTCGCGACAGCTAATGGCTACACCTTC.

The chain couples TRBV7-9 to TRBJ2-1, with TRBD2 matching over 8 bases. Looked up from germline, CDR1 is SEHNR and CDR2 is FQNEAQ (reference sequence). The CDR3 sequence is 15 residues long. The ends lost 4 bases at V and 9 bases at J; junction bases unmatched: 11. The CDR3 DNA is TGTGCCAGCAGCTCTCTAGCGGGCAGCGGGATTGAGCAGTTCTTC. Translating gives CASSSLAGSGIEQFF.

The chain uses TRBV6-5 and TRBJ1-2, with 7 bases lining up with TRBD1. CDR1 and CDR2 from the germline V gene are MNHEY and SVGAGI. The CDR3 covers 14 residues. J was trimmed by 5 bases and V by 0 bases; bases with no gene match: 3. Written as DNA, the CDR3 is TGTGCCAGCAGTTACTCGTGGACAGGTTATGGCTACACCTTC. This sequence encodes CASSYSWTGYGYTF.

This clonotype was counted a few times. The chain couples TRBV13 to TRBJ2-7, with 8 bases lining up with TRBD1. The junction had 8 bases not matched to a gene; V was cut back by 2 bases and J by 2 bases. CDR3 length: 16 amino acids. Germline assignment: CDR1 PRHDT and CDR2 FYEKMQ (reference sequence). The CDR3 DNA is TGTGCCAGCAGCTTACCCTCCGGGACAGGAACCTACGAGCAGTACTTC. Amino acids: CASSLPSGTGTYEQYF.

V and J are TRBV6-6 and TRBJ2-2, with D unresolved. The germline CDR1 and CDR2 sequences are MNHNY and SVGAGI (reference sequence). This CDR3 has 14 residues. Trimming shortened V by 8 bases and J by 2 bases, and 12 bases separated the two germline ends. The CDR3 spells CASQRRANTGELFF. The CDR3 DNA is TGTGCCAGCCAAAGGAGAGCAAACACCGGGGAGCTGTTTTTT.

This chain uses TRBV28 with TRBJ2-7; D remains unclear. TRBJ2-5 matches the DNA end more closely, so the J call is doubtful. Germline V gives CDR1 MDHEN, CDR2 SYDVKM. This CDR3 is 14 amino acids long. The CDR3 spells CASSSPDLTGTQYF. In DNA, the CDR3 is TGTGCCAGCAGTTCCCCGGACCTAACTGGGACCCAGTACTTC.

This clonotype has a handful of counts. The V call is TRBV28, the J call TRBJ2-5; D not certain. The germline V and J ends were trimmed by 3 bases and 11 bases, with 22 bases remaining between them. Germline V CDR1 and CDR2: MDHEN, SYDVKM. This CDR3 is built from 15 residues. This chain's CDR3 is CASSFRSLRANEQYF. The CDR3, as DNA: TGTGCCAGCAGTTTTCGGTCCCTTAGGGCCAATGAGCAGTACTTC.

This clonotype was seen more than once but under ten times. The chain carries TRBV15 and TRBJ1-5; D not certain. From germline, CDR1 is LNHNV and CDR2 YYDKDF (reference sequence). CDR3 length: 15 residues. V lost 3 bases and J 4 bases, leaving 13 bases between the germline ends. The CDR3 DNA is TGTGCCACCAGCAGGGCCGGACCGCTGAATCAGCCCCAGCATTTT. It encodes CATSRAGPLNQPQHF.

The chain employs TRBV20-1 and TRBJ2-3; 8 nucleotides line up with TRBD2. Germline V CDR1 and CDR2: DFQATT, SNEGSKA (reference sequence). The CDR3 runs 15 residues. Trimming removed 0 bases from V and 4 bases from J; junction bases left unmatched: 6. In nucleotides, the CDR3 is TGCAGTGCTAGAGACGGGGGGGCCCCCGCAGATACGCAGTATTTT. Protein product: CSARDGGAPADTQYF.

For this clonotype: A much more abundant neighbour one base away suggests this may be a read error. The rearrangement joins TRBV4-3 to TRBJ2-1; 7 nucleotides align to TRBD2. CDR1 is LGHNA, CDR2 YSLEER, per germline. Losses at the gene ends were 0 bases for V and 7 bases for J; bases not matched to a gene: 9. The CDR3 loop spans 16 amino acids. For the CDR3, the DNA is TGCGCCAGCAGCCAAGATTTGGGAGGGTCTTGGAATGAGCAGTTCTTC. Amino acids: CASSQDLGGSWNEQFF.

This chain links TRBV20-1 with TRBJ2-1, with D unresolved. The V end was cut by 3 bases, the J end by 0 bases, with 18 bases between. Germline V gives CDR1 DFQATT, CDR2 SNEGSKA (reference sequence). The CDR3 has 17 amino acids. CDR3 sequence reads: CSASRRPRQYSYNEQFF. The CDR3 DNA reads TGCAGTGCTAGTCGACGTCCGAGGCAGTACTCCTACAATGAGCAGTTCTTC.

There are a few counts of this clonotype. This chain uses TRBV10-2 with TRBJ1-1; D not certain. The CDR3 spans 14 residues. Deletions cut 6 bases from V and 4 bases from J, with 15 bases between. Germline CDR1 WSHSY, CDR2 SAAADI. CDR3 residues: CASRTGWEGTEAFF. DNA of the CDR3: TGCGCCAGCAGGACGGGGTGGGAGGGCACTGAAGCTTTCTTT.